Shown below are 28 T cell receptor beta chains from a single sample sequenced in a study of T-cell memory formation after mild COVID-19 (dated by TCRdb to about 2021). Receptor libraries were prepared by 5' RACE. The sequencing machine was an Illumina NovaSeq 6000. TCRdb's own reprocessing of the public reads used fastp at Q25 and MiXCR and kept productive beta chains. Records with the same CDR3 protein are collapsed into one entry carrying the most frequent genes and DNA. Counted in this sample were roughly 190,000 distinct CDR3 sequences; about 10% of them appeared once. The ten top clones hold around 2.9% of the sample. The sequenced sample was PBMCs or a T cell subset sorted from them (not recorded which). These TCRs come from a man aged 18-30 years who had mild COVID-19 (a few samples of this study predate the infection). The sample titles of this study are shuffled in the database, so cell type and time point are left out; the donor was told from shared clones.

This clonotype was seen a handful of times. This rearrangement joins TRBV28 to TRBJ1-2, with TRBD1 matching 8 bases. Per germline, CDR1 MDHEN and CDR2 SYDVKM. The CDR3 is made up of 14 amino acids. The V gene end was trimmed by 6 bases and the J gene end by 7 bases; junction bases not matched to a gene: 10. DNA of the CDR3: TGTGCCAGCAGGGGGACAGGAACGGGTGGTGGCTACACCTTC. It codes for CASRGTGTGGGYTF.

This clonotype has ten or more counts. The chain employs TRBV5-1 and TRBJ2-1; 8 nucleotides agree with TRBD2. The length of the CDR3 is 14 residues. CDR1 is SGHRS and CDR2 is YFSETQ in the germline V gene. V lost 0 bases to trimming and J lost 6 bases; unmatched junction nucleotides: 2. As DNA, the CDR3 is TGCGCCAGCAGCTTGGGCGGGGGGTCCAATGAGCAGTTCTTC. Encoded protein: CASSLGGGSNEQFF. Based on the CDR3 plus reference TRBV5-1 and TRBJ2-1, the full variable domain is KAGVTQTPRYLIKTRGQQVTLSCSPISGHRSVSWYQQTPGQGLQFLFEYFSETQRNKGNFPGRFSGRQFSNSRSEMNVSTLELGDSALYLCASSLGGGSNEQFFGPGTRLTVL.

The chain employs TRBV7-2 and TRBJ2-4; D is perhaps TRBD1 (5 bases). CDR1 is SGHTA and CDR2 is FQGNSA in the germline V gene. CDR3 length: 15 amino acids. V was trimmed by 0 bases and J by 9 bases, leaving 15 bases between them. The CDR3 region has the DNA TGTGCCAGCAGCTTAGCCTCGCAGGGAATGGGCATTCAGTACTTC. This encodes CASSLASQGMGIQYF.

The rearrangement uses TRBV12-3 or TRBV12-4 and TRBJ1-2; a possible D gene is TRBD1 (5 bases). The CDR3 covers 11 residues. Trimming stripped 3 bases from V and 7 bases from J, with 6 bases between. This chain's CDR3 is CASSLGVGYTF. The CDR3 nucleotides read TGTGCCAGCAGTTTGGGGGTTGGCTACACCTTC.

The rearrangement joins TRBV11-2 to TRBJ1-1; no clear D gene. Looked up from germline, CDR1 is SGHAT and CDR2 is FQNNGV. Trimming took 7 bases from V and 6 from J, leaving 9 bases between them. The CDR3 length is 11 residues. In DNA, the CDR3 is TGTGCCAGCACGAGCGCACCTGAAGCTTTCTTT. It encodes CASTSAPEAFF.

This clonotype was picked up many times. V and J are TRBV7-9 and TRBJ2-2; D is undetermined. This CDR3 contains 14 residues. Per germline, CDR1 SEHNR and CDR2 FQNEAQ (reference sequence). Trimming removed 4 bases at V and 1 base at J, with 7 bases between. CDR3 DNA: TGTGCCAGCAGCTCCTTGATGAACACCGGGGAGCTGTTTTTT. It codes for CASSSLMNTGELFF.

In its sample, this clonotype was seen a few times. The chain is built from TRBV7-2 and TRBJ2-5, with 7 bases fitting TRBD1. CDR1 is SGHTA, CDR2 FQGNSA, per germline. The CDR3 sequence is 15 residues long. Trimming removed 4 bases from V and 1 base from J; junction bases left unmatched: 6. The CDR3 DNA sequence: TGTGCCAGCAGCTCCCTGACAGGGCCCCAAGAGACCCAGTACTTC. This gives the protein CASSSLTGPQETQYF.

This clonotype was observed many times. The chain employs TRBV6-5 and TRBJ2-3; TRBD2 matches 8 bases. Per germline, CDR1 MNHEY and CDR2 SVGAGI. V was pared by 6 bases and J by 0 bases, with 5 bases of the junction left unmatched. CDR3 size: 15 residues. For the CDR3, the DNA is TGTGCCAGCAGCCTTAGCGGGACTAGCACAGATACGCAGTATTTT. Translating it yields CASSLSGTSTDTQYF.

The table lists this clonotype with a few counts. The V and J genes are TRBV6-5 and TRBJ2-5; D is unclear. The germline V gene encodes CDR1 MNHEY and CDR2 SVGAGI. The V gene lost 7 bases and the J gene lost 3 bases, with 24 bases spanning the gap. The CDR3 is made up of 17 amino acids. This CDR3 is CASTRRAGPSTKETQYF. The CDR3 nucleotides read TGTGCCAGCACCCGAAGGGCAGGTCCCTCAACTAAAGAGACCCAGTACTTC.

The DNA for the CDR3 is TGCGCCAGCAGCGAGAGACTAGCGCGGACTAACGCCAATGAGCAGTTCTTC. Amino acids: CASSERLARTNANEQFF. The J gene is TRBJ2-1, the V gene TRBV5-1, with TRBD2 identical over 8 bases. In germline, CDR1 is SGHRS, CDR2 YFSETQ. After removal of 4 bases from V and 6 bases from J, the junction contained 15 bases not matched to a gene. This CDR3 region has 17 residues.

This clonotype was counted between two and nine times. The CDR3 sequence is CASSEQGVSFGANVLTF. The CDR3, as DNA: TGTGCCAGCAGTGAACAGGGGGTATCCTTTGGGGCCAACGTCCTGACTTTC. The chain couples TRBV25-1 to TRBJ2-6, with TRBD1 matching 7 bases. This CDR3 has 17 residues. V lost 2 bases, J lost 3 bases, and 7 bases stayed unmatched. The germline V gene encodes CDR1 MGHDK and CDR2 SYGVNS.

This clonotype was detected ten times or more. The chain uses TRBV14 and TRBJ1-6; no definite D call. Trimming pared 3 bases from V and 9 bases from J, leaving 6 bases between. This CDR3 contains 12 residues. The V gene's germline CDR1 is SGHDN and CDR2 FVKESK. This CDR3 is CASSHSLSPLHF. The DNA of the CDR3 is TGTGCCAGCAGCCATTCCCTTTCACCCCTCCACTTT.

In its sample, this clonotype was seen many times. The chain uses TRBV7-8 and TRBJ2-3; weak D call: TRBD2 (6 bases). CDR3 length: 15 residues. Germline V gene data show CDR1 as SGHVS and CDR2 as FQNEAQ. Trimming took 5 bases from V and 1 from J, leaving 13 bases between them. The CDR3 loop is CASSPGPSGTDTQYF. Written as DNA, the CDR3 is TGTGCCAGCAGCCCAGGGCCTAGCGGCACAGATACGCAGTATTTT.

This clonotype was detected only a few times. V and J are TRBV20-1 and TRBJ1-5; D is possibly TRBD1 (6 bases). CDR1 is DFQATT and CDR2 is SNEGSKA in the germline V gene (reference sequence). V was shortened by 5 bases and J by 0 bases, with 17 bases between the two germline ends. This CDR3 is built from 16 residues. The CDR3 nucleotides are TGCAGTGCTCTGGAGGGGGGCGCCGATAGCAATCAGCCCCAGCATTTT. Translating it yields CSALEGGADSNQPQHF.

In this sample, this clonotype turned up many times. The chain carries TRBV4-2 and TRBJ2-3; perhaps TRBD1 as D (7 bases). Trimming removed 8 bases from V and 6 bases from J, with 15 bases in between. The germline gives CDR1 LGHNA, CDR2 YNFKEQ. This CDR3 contains 13 residues. The CDR3 sequence is CASRDRAGDTQYF. The CDR3 coding sequence is TGTGCCAGCCGCGACAGGGCGGGGGATACGCAGTATTTT.

This clonotype appeared a few times. The rearrangement joins TRBV5-1 to TRBJ2-3; 9 bases fit TRBD2. The CDR3 is made up of 16 amino acids. J lost 0 bases, V lost 4 bases, and 6 bases had no gene match. Germline loops: CDR1 SGHRS, CDR2 YFSETQ. The CDR3 reads CASSPRTSDSTDTQYF. The CDR3 DNA is TGCGCCAGCAGCCCCCGGACTAGCGATAGCACAGATACGCAGTATTTT.

This clonotype was observed a handful of times. The gene calls are TRBV10-2 and TRBJ2-1; possibly TRBD1 or TRBD2 for D (5 bases each). Trimming shortened V by 8 bases and J by 0 bases, and 17 bases separated the two germline ends. The CDR3 contains 16 residues. The V gene's germline CDR1 is WSHSY and CDR2 SAAADI. In DNA form, the CDR3 reads TGCGCCAGCCATTCGGGGCTTCTTAGCTCCTACAATGAGCAGTTCTTC. This codes for CASHSGLLSSYNEQFF.

The chain employs TRBV20-1 and TRBJ2-2; D perhaps matches TRBD1 (5 bases). V dropped 3 bases and J dropped 4 bases, with 9 bases sitting between them. Germline lookup yields CDR1 DFQATT and CDR2 SNEGSKA (reference sequence). The CDR3 covers 13 residues. CDR3 sequence (DNA): TGCAGTGCTAGTCGTCAGGGCACCGGGGAGCTGTTTTTT. This codes for CSASRQGTGELFF.

The rearrangement links TRBV6-2 or TRBV6-3 to TRBJ2-5; D not resolved. Trimming took 5 bases from V and 5 from J, leaving 6 bases between them. The CDR3 has 11 residues. Germline loops: CDR1 MNHEY, CDR2 SVGEGT. CDR3 region: CASSNAETQYF. CDR3 DNA sequence: TGTGCCAGCAGTAACGCGGAGACCCAGTACTTC.

This clonotype has a count of ten or more. This chain links TRBV4-1 with TRBJ2-5; the D gene is possibly TRBD2 (5 bases). The germline V gene has CDR1 MGHRA and CDR2 YSYEKL. The CDR3 has 15 residues. Trimming left V 1 base short and J 0 bases short, with 9 bases between. The CDR3 loop is CASSQGAVYQETQYF. The CDR3 DNA reads as TGCGCCAGCAGCCAAGGAGCGGTGTACCAAGAGACCCAGTACTTC.

In its sample, this clonotype was seen a few times. The rearrangement joins TRBV7-9 to TRBJ2-5; D not certain. V was pared by 3 bases and J by 1 base, with 6 bases between. Looked up from germline, CDR1 is SEHNR and CDR2 is FQNEAQ (reference sequence). CDR3 size: 13 residues. The CDR3 sequence is CASSFISQETQYF. CDR3 in DNA: TGTGCCAGCAGCTTCATTAGCCAAGAGACCCAGTACTTC.

There are a few counts of this clonotype. V is TRBV4-1 and J is TRBJ2-5, with D perhaps TRBD1 or TRBD2 (5 bases each). The germline V and J ends were trimmed by 0 bases and 5 bases, with 22 bases remaining between them. The CDR3 has 18 amino acids. Germline assignment: CDR1 MGHRA and CDR2 YSYEKL. CDR3 protein: CASSQDQAGRVEGETQYF. As DNA, the CDR3 is TGCGCCAGCAGCCAAGACCAGGCGGGCAGGGTCGAAGGTGAGACCCAGTACTTC.

This clonotype occurred a few times. CDR3 sequence reads: CSARVADTQYF. CDR3 in DNA: TGCAGTGCTAGAGTGGCTGATACGCAGTATTTT. The chain employs TRBV20-1 and TRBJ2-3; no reliable D call. The CDR3 is 11 residues long. Germline V CDR1 and CDR2: DFQATT, SNEGSKA (reference sequence). The germline V and J ends were trimmed by 1 base and 6 bases, with 5 bases remaining between them.

This chain connects TRBV10-3 to TRBJ1-5; perhaps TRBD1 as D (6 bases). Trimming removed 4 bases at V and 0 bases at J, with 16 bases between. There are 17 residues in the CDR3. Germline CDR1 ENHRY, CDR2 SYGVKD. The chain's CDR3 is CAISASRGGHSNQPQHF. In DNA form, the CDR3 reads TGTGCCATCAGTGCCTCTAGAGGGGGGCATAGCAATCAGCCCCAGCATTTT.

This chain links TRBV5-1 with TRBJ2-5, with D perhaps TRBD1 or TRBD2 (5 bases each). V was trimmed by 7 bases and J by 4 bases, leaving 17 bases between them. This CDR3 has 14 amino acids. Germline values: CDR1 SGHRS, CDR2 YFSETQ. The CDR3 loop is CASGPGPTVETQYF. CDR3 bases: TGCGCCAGCGGACCGGGACCCACAGTAGAGACCCAGTACTTC.

The chain uses TRBV5-1 and TRBJ1-1; 7 positions agree with TRBD1. In germline, CDR1 is SGHRS, CDR2 YFSETQ. V lost 1 base and J lost 1; bases outside the gene matches: 10. The CDR3 extends over 17 amino acids. DNA for the CDR3: TGCGCCAGCAGCTTGACAGGGGATAGTCTAACGAACACTGAAGCTTTCTTT. This translates into CASSLTGDSLTNTEAFF. Filled out from reference TRBV5-1 and TRBJ1-1, the complete variable domain reads KAGVTQTPRYLIKTRGQQVTLSCSPISGHRSVSWYQQTPGQGLQFLFEYFSETQRNKGNFPGRFSGRQFSNSRSEMNVSTLELGDSALYLCASSLTGDSLTNTEAFFGQGTRLTVV.

In its sample, this clonotype was seen a few times. J is TRBJ1-6 and V is TRBV20-1; D gene uncertain. The germline V gene has CDR1 DFQATT and CDR2 SNEGSKA (reference sequence). With 3 bases removed from V and 6 bases from J, the gap between germline ends came to 9 bases. The CDR3 totals 13 residues. The CDR3 region has the DNA TGCAGTGCTAGCCCGGACGGTAATTCACCCCTCCACTTT. This sequence encodes CSASPDGNSPLHF.

The chain is built from TRBV7-2 and TRBJ2-3, with TRBD2 identical over 10 bases. The CDR3 length is 16 residues. The ends lost 1 base at V and 5 bases at J; junction bases unmatched: 6. Germline V gene data show CDR1 as SGHTA and CDR2 as FQGNSA. The CDR3 sequence: CASSLGLAGAGDTQYF. DNA for the CDR3: TGTGCCAGCAGCTTAGGGCTAGCGGGGGCGGGAGATACGCAGTATTTT.